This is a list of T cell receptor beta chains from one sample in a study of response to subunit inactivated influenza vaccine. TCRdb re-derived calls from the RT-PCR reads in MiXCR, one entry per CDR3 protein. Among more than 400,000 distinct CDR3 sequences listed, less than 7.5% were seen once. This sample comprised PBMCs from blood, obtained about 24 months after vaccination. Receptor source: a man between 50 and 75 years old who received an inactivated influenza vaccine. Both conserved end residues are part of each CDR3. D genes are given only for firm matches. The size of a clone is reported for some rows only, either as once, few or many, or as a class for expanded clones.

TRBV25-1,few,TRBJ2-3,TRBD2,CASSEYGLAGGADTQYF,TGTGCCAGCAGTGAATATGGTCTAGCGGGGGGGGCAGATACGCAGTATTTT
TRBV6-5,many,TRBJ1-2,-,CASSYLGKDNYGYTF,TGTGCCAGCAGTTACTTAGGAAAGGATAACTATGGCTACACCTTC
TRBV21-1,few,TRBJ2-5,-,CASLRDRVKTQYF,TGTGCCTCCCTCCGGGACAGGGTTAAGACCCAGTACTTC
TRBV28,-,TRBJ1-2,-,CAITPGHALGYTF,TGTGCTATAACACCGGGACATGCTCTTGGCTACACCTTC
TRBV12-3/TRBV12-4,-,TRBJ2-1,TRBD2,CASSPHGTSGNEQFF,TGTGCCAGCAGTCCCCATGGGACTAGCGGCAATGAGCAGTTCTTC
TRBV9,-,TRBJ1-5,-,CASSKNTGPGQPQHF,TGTGCCAGCAGTAAAAACACAGGGCCAGGGCAGCCCCAGCATTTT
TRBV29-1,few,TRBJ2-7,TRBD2,CSVGGLAAYEQYF,TGCAGCGTCGGCGGACTAGCGGCCTACGAGCAGTACTTC
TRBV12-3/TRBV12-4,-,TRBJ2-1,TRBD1,CASSHRDRGTNEQFF,TGTGCCAGCAGCCACCGGGACAGGGGAACCAATGAGCAGTTCTTC
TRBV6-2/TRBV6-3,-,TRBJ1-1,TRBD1,CASRGGQSTEAFF,TGTGCCAGCAGGGGGGGACAGTCAACTGAAGCTTTCTTT
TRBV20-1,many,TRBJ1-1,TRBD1,CSAKAGTGATEAFF,TGCAGTGCTAAAGCCGGGACAGGGGCCACTGAAGCTTTCTTT
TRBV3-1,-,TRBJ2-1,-,CASSQGYYGEQFF,TGTGCCAGCAGCCAAGGGTACTACGGTGAGCAGTTCTTC
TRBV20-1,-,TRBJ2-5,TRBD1,CSAPMDRGLIETQYF,TGCAGTGCGCCGATGGACAGGGGGCTTATTGAGACCCAGTACTTC
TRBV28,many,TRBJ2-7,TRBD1,CASRAGTAYYEQYF,TGTGCCAGCAGAGCCGGGACAGCGTACTACGAGCAGTACTTC
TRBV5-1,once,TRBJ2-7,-,CASSFGIASYEQYF,TGCGCCAGCAGCTTCGGTATTGCCTCCTACGAGCAGTACTTC
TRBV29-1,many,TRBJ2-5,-,CSVQTRRETQYF,TGCAGCGTTCAGACGCGGAGGGAGACCCAGTACTTC
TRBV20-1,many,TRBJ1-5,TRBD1,CSVDRGNQPQHF,TGCAGTGTTGACAGGGGCAATCAGCCCCAGCATTTT
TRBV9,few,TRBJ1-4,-,CASSVGGAGNEKLFF,TGTGCCAGCAGCGTAGGGGGGGCCGGGAATGAAAAACTGTTTTTT
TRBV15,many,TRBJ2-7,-,CATSRDRVLTSEQYF,TGTGCCACCAGCAGAGATCGCGTCCTCACCTCCGAGCAGTACTTC
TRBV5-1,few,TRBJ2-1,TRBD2,CASSLGRAGGPTLYNEQFF,TGCGCCAGCAGCTTGGGTCGAGCGGGAGGGCCGACTTTATACAATGAGCAGTTCTTC
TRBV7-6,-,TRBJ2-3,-,CASSPGRGRVDTQYF,TGTGCCAGCAGCCCTGGGAGGGGGCGCGTAGATACGCAGTATTTT
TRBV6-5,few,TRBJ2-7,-,CASSSVTGTSYEQYF,TGTGCCAGCAGTTCAGTCACAGGGACCTCCTACGAGCAGTACTTC
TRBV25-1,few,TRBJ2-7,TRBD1,CASSQTGVISYEQYF,TGTGCCAGCAGCCAAACAGGGGTAATTTCCTACGAGCAGTACTTC
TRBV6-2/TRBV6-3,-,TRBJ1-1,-,CASGLDGLNTEAFF,TGTGCCAGCGGCTTAGACGGACTGAACACTGAAGCTTTCTTT
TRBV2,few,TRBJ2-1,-,CASRPRGATQFF,TGTGCCAGCAGGCCTCGGGGGGCAACACAGTTCTTC
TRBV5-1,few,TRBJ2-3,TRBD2,CASSLAGVVDTQYF,TGCGCCAGCAGCTTAGCGGGGGTTGTGGATACGCAGTATTTT
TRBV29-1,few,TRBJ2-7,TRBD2,CSVSSGRQPWEQYF,TGCAGCGTTTCTAGCGGGAGGCAACCGTGGGAGCAGTACTTC
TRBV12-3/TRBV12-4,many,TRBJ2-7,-,CASSSAYEQYF,TGTGCCAGCAGCTCCGCCTACGAGCAGTACTTC
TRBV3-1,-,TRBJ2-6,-,CASSHRGMANVLTF,TGTGCCAGCAGCCACAGGGGTATGGCCAACGTCCTGACTTTC
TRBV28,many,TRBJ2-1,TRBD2,CASSSPWRAGGYNEQFF,TGTGCCAGCAGTTCCCCGTGGAGGGCGGGGGGTTACAATGAGCAGTTCTTC
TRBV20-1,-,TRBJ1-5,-,CSASIGGAGNQPQHF,TGCAGTGCTAGTATCGGGGGAGCGGGCAATCAGCCCCAGCATTTT
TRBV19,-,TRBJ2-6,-,CASINLRTPIPVLTF,TGTGCCAGTATTAATCTTCGGACACCCATCCCCGTCCTGACTTTC
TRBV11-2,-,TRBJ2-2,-,CASSLFGVAANTGELFF,TGTGCCAGCAGCCTTTTTGGGGTAGCAGCGAACACCGGGGAGCTGTTTTTT
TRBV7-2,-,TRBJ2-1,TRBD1,CASSFDRGGGNEQFF,TGTGCCAGCAGCTTCGACAGGGGAGGCGGGAATGAGCAGTTCTTC
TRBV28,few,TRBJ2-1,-,CASSSISGVYNEQFF,TGTGCCAGCAGCTCGATTAGCGGAGTCTACAATGAGCAGTTCTTC
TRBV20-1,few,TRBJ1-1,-,CSARGLGGEGTEAFF,TGCAGTGCTAGAGGCCTAGGGGGGGAAGGCACTGAAGCTTTCTTT
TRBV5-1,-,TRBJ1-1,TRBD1,CASSTGMDRGSSEAFF,TGCGCCAGCAGCACCGGGATGGACAGGGGGTCCTCTGAAGCTTTCTTT
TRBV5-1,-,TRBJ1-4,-,CASSPWLGAEKLFF,TGCGCCAGCAGCCCCTGGTTGGGGGCTGAAAAACTGTTTTTT
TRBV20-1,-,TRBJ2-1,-,CSASNLIEQFF,TGCAGTGCTAGTAATCTAATTGAGCAGTTCTTC
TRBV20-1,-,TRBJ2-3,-,CSATRDPLRGGDTQYF,TGCAGTGCTACCCGGGACCCTTTGCGGGGTGGAGATACGCAGTATTTT
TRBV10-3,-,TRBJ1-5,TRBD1,CATHRDSYSNQPQHF,TGTGCCACCCATAGGGACAGTTATAGCAATCAGCCCCAGCATTTT
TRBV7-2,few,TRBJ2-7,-,CASSLVGGVPYF,TGTGCCAGCAGCTTAGTCGGCGGGGTGCCGTACTTC
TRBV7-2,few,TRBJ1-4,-,CASSFQGSTNEKLFF,TGTGCCAGCAGCTTCCAGGGCTCCACTAATGAAAAACTGTTTTTT